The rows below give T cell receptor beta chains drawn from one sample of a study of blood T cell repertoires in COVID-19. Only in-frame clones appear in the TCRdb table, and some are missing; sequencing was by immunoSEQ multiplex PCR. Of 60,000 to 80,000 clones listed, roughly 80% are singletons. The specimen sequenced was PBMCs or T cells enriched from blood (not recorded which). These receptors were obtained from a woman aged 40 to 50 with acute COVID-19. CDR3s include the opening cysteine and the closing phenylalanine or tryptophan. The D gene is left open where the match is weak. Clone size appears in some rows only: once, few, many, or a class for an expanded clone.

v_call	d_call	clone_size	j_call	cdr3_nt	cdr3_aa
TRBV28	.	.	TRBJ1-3	TGTGCCAGCAGTTCCTCGGTAAACACCATATATTTT	CASSSSVNTIYF
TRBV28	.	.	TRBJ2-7	TGTGCCAGCAGTTTCCTTGGAGGGGCTTCTTCCTACGAGCAGTACTTC	CASSFLGGASSYEQYF
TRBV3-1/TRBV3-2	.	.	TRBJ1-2	TGTGCCAGCAGCCAGACAGATAACTATGGCTACACCTTC	CASSQTDNYGYTF
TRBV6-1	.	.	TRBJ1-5	TGTGCCAGCAGTGAATCGGGGGTGGACAATCAGCCCCAGCATTTT	CASSESGVDNQPQHF
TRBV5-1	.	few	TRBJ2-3	TGCGCCAGCAGCTTGGAAGGGGGACGGGACACAGATACGCAGTATTTT	CASSLEGGRDTDTQYF
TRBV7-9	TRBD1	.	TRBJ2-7	TGTGCCAGCGTAGGGGGCCACGAGCAGTACTTC	CASVGGHEQYF
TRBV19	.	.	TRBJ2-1	TGTGCCAGTAGTTCCGAGGACTTCCCCTCCTACAATGAGCAGTTCTTC	CASSSEDFPSYNEQFF
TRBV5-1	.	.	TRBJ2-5	TGCGCCAGCAGCTTGTCAGGGATTGGGCAAGAGACCCAGTACTTC	CASSLSGIGQETQYF
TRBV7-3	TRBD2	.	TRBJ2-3	TGTGCCAGCAGCTTAATGGGACTAGCGGGGAGCACAGATACGCAGTATTTT	CASSLMGLAGSTDTQYF
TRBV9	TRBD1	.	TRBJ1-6	TGTGCCAGCAGCGTAGCTGGGACAGGGAGTTCACCCCTCCACTTT	CASSVAGTGSSPLHF
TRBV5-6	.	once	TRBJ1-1	TGTGCCAGCAGCAGGGGACACGCTCAGAACACTGAAGCTTTCTTT	CASSRGHAQNTEAFF
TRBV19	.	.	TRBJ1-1	TGTGCCAGTATTGGGGGGGGGCTTGAAGCTTTCTTT	CASIGGGLEAFF
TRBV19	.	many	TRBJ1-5	TGTGCCAGTAGTTCAGCGGGGAATCAGCCCCAGCATTTT	CASSSAGNQPQHF
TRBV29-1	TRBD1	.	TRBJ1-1	TGCAGCGTTGGACAGGGCACCACGAACACTGAAGCTTTCTTT	CSVGQGTTNTEAFF
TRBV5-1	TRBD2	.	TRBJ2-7	TGCGCCAGCAGCTTACTAGCGGGTAACGAGCAGTACTTC	CASSLLAGNEQYF
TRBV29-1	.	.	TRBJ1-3	TGCAGCGTTGATCGGGGGGACACCATATATTTT	CSVDRGDTIYF
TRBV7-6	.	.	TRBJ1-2	TGTGCCAGCAGCCCCGGGGGGGCAATCAATGGCTACACCTTC	CASSPGGAINGYTF
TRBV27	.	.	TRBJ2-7	TGTGCCACCTCGGCGAGGATTAGCTACGAGCAGTACTTC	CATSARISYEQYF
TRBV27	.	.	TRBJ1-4	TGTGCCAGCGCCCTCTCGGTTAATAATGAAAAACTGTTTTTT	CASALSVNNEKLFF
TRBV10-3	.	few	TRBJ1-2	TGTGCCATCAGTGAGGGGCAGGGTACCTATGGCTACACCTTC	CAISEGQGTYGYTF
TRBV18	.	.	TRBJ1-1	TGTGCCAGCTCACCGACCAGGGGAAAAGGGAACACTGAAGCTTTCTTT	CASSPTRGKGNTEAFF
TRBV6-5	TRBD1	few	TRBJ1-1	TGTGCCAGCAGCCTCACGACAGGGACCAGTGAAGCTTTCTTT	CASSLTTGTSEAFF
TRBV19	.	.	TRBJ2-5	TGTGCCAGTAGTATTCGGCCGGGGGGCCCGGGGCGGAACCAAGAGACCCAGTACTTC	CASSIRPGGPGRNQETQYF
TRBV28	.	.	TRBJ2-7	TGTGCCAGCAGTTTAGGGGCGTACGAGCAGTACTTC	CASSLGAYEQYF
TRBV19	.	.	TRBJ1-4	TGTGCCAGTAGCCAGGGTTTGGGTGAAAAACTGTTTTTT	CASSQGLGEKLFF
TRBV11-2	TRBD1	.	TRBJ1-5	TGTGTCAGCAGCCCTGACGACAGGGCGGAACAGCCCCAGCATTTT	CVSSPDDRAEQPQHF
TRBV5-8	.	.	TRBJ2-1	TGTGCCAGCAGCCGATTTGAGGGTGTCGACAATGAGCAGTTCTTC	CASSRFEGVDNEQFF
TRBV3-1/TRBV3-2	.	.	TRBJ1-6	TGTGCCAGCAGCCTCGGGGGGAATTCACCCCTCCACTTT	CASSLGGNSPLHF